This T cell receptor beta chain emerged from a study of control samples from healthy donors and cancer patients. TCRdb's copy holds only in-frame clones and misses some; the assay was immunoSEQ multiplex PCR. The sample has about 160,000 clones, approximately 96% seen once. This CDR3 has 17 residues. V lost 7 bases to trimming and J lost 7 bases; unmatched junction nucleotides: 16. CDR1 and CDR2 (germline): SEHNR, FQNEAQ (reference sequence). The source of this sequence is a woman aged 40 to 50 in good health. This chain links TRBV7-9 with TRBJ2-5, with 12 bases matching TRBD1. The sequencing sample was made of blood. In nucleotides, the CDR3 is TGTGCCAGCATCCCGTCCGCCGGGACAGGGGGCCGGGGGACCCAGTACTTC. It codes for CASIPSAGTGGRGTQYF.